This TCR beta chain derives from a study of blood T cell repertoires in COVID-19. In the study overall: Samples representing acute and convalescent COVID-19 were sourced from the United States, Italy and Spain.

V gave up 0 bases and J gave up 0 bases; unmatched junction bases: 4. Germline V gives CDR1 SGHTA, CDR2 FQGNSA. This CDR3 spans 17 amino acids. Authors' processing steps: Estimation of nucleated cell counts relied on the amplification of reference gene primers. Sequencing was performed with immunoSEQ multiplex PCR; in TCRdb, only in-frame clones are kept and a portion is missing. The V and J calls and clone size are taken from that table; D and trimming were inferred from the DNA. This sample yields hundreds of thousands of clones, of which 70% to 90% are seen a single time; around 0.99% belongs to the top ten.

The chain has TRBV7-2 and TRBJ2-5; 10 bases map to TRBD2. Source material: peripheral blood. The TCR originated in a woman aged 35 to 49 who had recovered from COVID-19. The CDR3 coding sequence is TGTGCCAGCAGCTTAGCGCGGCTAGCGGGAGACCAAGAGACCCAGTACTTC. It is translated as CASSLARLAGDQETQYF. The full variable domain, rest sourced from reference TRBV7-2 and TRBJ2-5, is GAGVSQSPSNKVTEKGKDVELRCDPISGHTALYWYRQSLGQGLEFLIYFQGNSAPDKSGLPSDRFSAERTGGSVSTLTIQRTQQEDSAVYLCASSLARLAGDQETQYFGPGTRLLVL.